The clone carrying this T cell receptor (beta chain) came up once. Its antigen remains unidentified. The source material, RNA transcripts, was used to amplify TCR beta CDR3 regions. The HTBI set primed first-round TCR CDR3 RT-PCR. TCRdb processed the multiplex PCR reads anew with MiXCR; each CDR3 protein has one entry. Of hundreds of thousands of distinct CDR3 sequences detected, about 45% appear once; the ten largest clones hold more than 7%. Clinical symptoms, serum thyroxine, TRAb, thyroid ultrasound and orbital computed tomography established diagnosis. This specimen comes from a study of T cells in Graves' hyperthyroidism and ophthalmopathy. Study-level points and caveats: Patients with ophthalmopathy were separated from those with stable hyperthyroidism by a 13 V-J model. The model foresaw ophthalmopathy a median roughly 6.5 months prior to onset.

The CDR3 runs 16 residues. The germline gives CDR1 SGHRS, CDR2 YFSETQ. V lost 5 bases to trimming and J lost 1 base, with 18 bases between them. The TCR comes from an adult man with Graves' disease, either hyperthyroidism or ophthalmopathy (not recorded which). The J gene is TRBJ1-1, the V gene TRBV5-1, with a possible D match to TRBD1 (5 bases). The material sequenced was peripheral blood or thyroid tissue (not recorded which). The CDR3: CASRQDGRTRNTEAFF. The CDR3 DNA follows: TGCGCCAGCAGACAGGACGGTCGAACTAGGAACACTGAAGCTTTCTTT.